Following are 14 T cell receptor beta chains from one sample sequenced in a study of identical twins. TCRdb passed the 5' RACE reads through MiXCR, listing each CDR3 protein once. The table shows 15,000 to 20,000 distinct CDR3 sequences, with roughly 71% occurring only once. The material sequenced was memory (CD45RO+) T cells sorted from blood. These receptors all come from a woman aged 18 to 35 in good health. This table probably holds off-target reads from a library built for another chain.

This rearrangement joins TRBV27 to TRBJ2-7, with 12 bases matching TRBD2. CDR1 is MNHEY, CDR2 SMNVEV, per germline (reference sequence). V trimming: 7 bases; J trimming: 4 bases; junction bases outside the gene matches: 8. This CDR3 has 15 amino acids. This chain's CDR3 is CASMGSSGRGYEQYF. The CDR3 DNA follows: TGTGCCAGCATGGGATCTAGCGGGAGGGGATACGAGCAGTACTTC.

CDR3 sequence: CASSTTSGNPYEQYF. The DNA for the CDR3 is TGTGCCAGCAGCACAACTAGCGGGAACCCCTACGAGCAGTACTTC. The chain is built from TRBV11-3 and TRBJ2-7, with 10 bases aligning to TRBD2. This CDR3 is 15 amino acids long. CDR1 is SGHNT, CDR2 YENEEA, per germline. V lost 5 bases to trimming and J lost 2 bases; unmatched junction nucleotides: 6.

The chain employs TRBV7-6 and TRBJ2-2; TRBD2 matches at 9 bases. Germline trimming cut 3 bases from V and 5 bases from J; bases unmatched to any gene: 7. CDR3 length equals 16 residues. Looked up from germline, CDR1 is SGHVS and CDR2 is FNYEAQ. CDR3 sequence reads: CASSFGAGGRTGELFF. The CDR3 DNA reads TGTGCCAGCAGCTTCGGGGCGGGAGGGCGGACCGGGGAGCTGTTTTTT. The whole variable domain, remainder taken from reference TRBV7-6 and TRBJ2-2, is GAGVSQSPRYKVTKRGQDVALRCDPISGHVSLYWYRQALGQGPEFLTYFNYEAQQDKSGLPNDRFSAERPEGSISTLTIQRTEQRDSAMYRCASSFGAGGRTGELFFGEGSRLTVL.

The chain has TRBV12-3 or TRBV12-4 and TRBJ2-7; D gene uncertain. V dropped 4 bases and J dropped 7 bases, with 14 bases sitting between them. CDR3 length: 13 residues. The CDR3 DNA reads as TGTGCCAGCAGTTATTTCAGAGGTAGGGAGCAGTACTTC. Encoded protein: CASSYFRGREQYF.

The chain recombines TRBV18 with TRBJ2-1; D may correspond to TRBD1 or TRBD2 (5 bases each). In germline, CDR1 is KGHSH, CDR2 LQKENI. The CDR3 consists of 12 residues. V lost 2 bases, J lost 7 bases, and 6 bases lay in between. The CDR3 spells CASSPEGNEQFF. CDR3 in DNA: TGTGCCAGCTCACCAGAGGGGAATGAGCAGTTCTTC.

The chain recombines TRBV12-3 or TRBV12-4 with TRBJ2-3; 8 nucleotides line up with TRBD2. V gave up 5 bases and J gave up 4 bases; unmatched junction bases: 14. CDR3 length: 17 amino acids. In nucleotides, the CDR3 is TGTGCCAGCAGTCCCGCGGGGGGCGGGACTGGGGCAGATACGCAGTATTTT. Translated: CASSPAGGGTGADTQYF.

This chain joins TRBV14 and TRBJ2-4; perhaps TRBD2 as D (5 bases). The CDR3 is 16 amino acids. V was clipped by 1 base and J by 6 bases, with 16 bases between them. Germline CDR1 is SGHDN and CDR2 is FVKESK. DNA for the CDR3: TGTGCCAGCAGCCAAGGGCGCGGGCCGAAGGGAAACATTCAGTACTTC. Its translation is CASSQGRGPKGNIQYF.

The rearrangement links TRBV14 to TRBJ2-1; tentatively, D is TRBD1 or TRBD2 (7 bases each). Deletions cut 4 bases from V and 14 bases from J, with 18 bases between. This CDR3 comprises 13 residues. Germline loops: CDR1 SGHDN, CDR2 FVKESK. In DNA, the CDR3 is TGTGCCAGCAGCCCTTTCCCGACAGGGAGGGAGTTCTTC. This translates into CASSPFPTGREFF.

The genes are TRBV25-1 and TRBJ2-3; 14 positions agree with TRBD2. CDR1 is MGHDK, CDR2 SYGVNS, per germline. The CDR3 is 16 residues long. Germline trimming cut 4 bases from V and 3 bases from J; bases unmatched to any gene: 3. The CDR3 nucleotides are TGTGCCAGCAGTGCCAGGACTAGCGGGGGGACAGATACGCAGTATTTT. Protein product: CASSARTSGGTDTQYF. Combining the CDR3 with reference TRBV25-1 and TRBJ2-3 gives the whole variable domain EADIYQTPRYLVIGTGKKITLECSQTMGHDKMYWYQQDPGMELHLIHYSYGVNSTEKGDLSSESTVSRIRTEHFPLTLESARPSHTSQYLCASSARTSGGTDTQYFGPGTRLTVL.

The count of this clonotype is one. The chain combines TRBV24-1 with TRBJ1-2, with D possibly matching TRBD1 (6 bases). The CDR3 has 11 residues. V dropped 9 bases and J dropped 5 bases, with 9 bases sitting between them. Germline V gives CDR1 KGHDR, CDR2 SFDVKD. CDR3 in amino acids: CATSGTYGYTF. The DNA for the CDR3 is TGTGCCACCTCCGGGACATATGGCTACACCTTC.

The rearrangement links TRBV12-5 to TRBJ2-3, with 9 nucleotides matching TRBD2. Germline loops: CDR1 LGHNT, CDR2 FRNRAP. The CDR3 totals 17 residues. The J segment lost 3 bases and the V segment lost 0 bases, leaving 7 bases of the junction unmatched. CDR3 nucleotide sequence: TGTGCTAGTGGTTTGGTACGGGCTAGCGGGACGACAGATACGCAGTATTTT. This codes for CASGLVRASGTTDTQYF. Filled out from reference TRBV12-5 and TRBJ2-3, the complete variable domain reads DARVTQTPRHKVTEMGQEVTMRCQPILGHNTVFWYRQTMMQGLELLAYFRNRAPLDDSGMPKDRFSAEMPDATLATLKIQPSEPRDSAVYFCASGLVRASGTTDTQYFGPGTRLTVL.

This chain connects TRBV20-1 to TRBJ2-1; TRBD2 aligns across 11 bases. V was pared by 2 bases and J by 0 bases, with 6 bases of the junction left unmatched. Germline CDR1 and CDR2: DFQATT and SNEGSKA (reference sequence). This CDR3 spans 17 amino acids. The CDR3 sequence: CSARRASGRPSYNEQFF. CDR3 bases: TGCAGTGCTAGAAGGGCTAGCGGGAGGCCCTCCTACAATGAGCAGTTCTTC.

The chain joins TRBV6-2 or TRBV6-3 to TRBJ2-1; 8 positions match TRBD2. V trimming: 6 bases; J trimming: 7 bases; junction bases outside the gene matches: 8. Germline CDR1 is MNHEY and CDR2 is SVGEGT. CDR3 length equals 14 residues. CDR3: CASRRSGSQNEQFF. The CDR3 DNA sequence: TGTGCCAGCAGAAGGAGCGGGAGTCAGAATGAGCAGTTCTTC.

The gene calls are TRBV18 and TRBJ2-7; no definite D call. The CDR3 sequence is 14 residues long. V dropped 5 bases and J dropped 2 bases, with 13 bases sitting between them. In germline, CDR1 is KGHSH, CDR2 LQKENI. CDR3 protein: CASSNLPVAYEQYF. CDR3 nucleotide sequence: TGTGCCAGCTCAAATCTTCCAGTCGCCTACGAGCAGTACTTC.